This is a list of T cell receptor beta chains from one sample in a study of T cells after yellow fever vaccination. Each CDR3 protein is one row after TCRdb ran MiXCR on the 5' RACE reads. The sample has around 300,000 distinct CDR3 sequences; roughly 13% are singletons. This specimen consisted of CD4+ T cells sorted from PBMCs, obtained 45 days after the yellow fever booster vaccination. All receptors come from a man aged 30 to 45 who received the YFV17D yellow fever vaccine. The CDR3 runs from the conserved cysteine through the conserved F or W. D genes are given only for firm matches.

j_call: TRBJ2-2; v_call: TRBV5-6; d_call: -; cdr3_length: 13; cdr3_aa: CASSRQNTGELFF
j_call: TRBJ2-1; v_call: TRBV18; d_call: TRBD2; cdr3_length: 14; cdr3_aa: CASSPGTSENEQFF
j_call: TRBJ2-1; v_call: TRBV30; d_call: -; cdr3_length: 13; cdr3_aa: CAWTNLPQGEQFF
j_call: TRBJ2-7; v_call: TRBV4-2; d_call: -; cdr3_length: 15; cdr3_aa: CASSQGKLGTYEQYF
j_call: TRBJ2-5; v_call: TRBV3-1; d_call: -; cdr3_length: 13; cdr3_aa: CASSGTSLETQYF
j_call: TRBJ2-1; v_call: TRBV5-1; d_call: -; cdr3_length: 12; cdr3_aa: CASSNQGNEQFF
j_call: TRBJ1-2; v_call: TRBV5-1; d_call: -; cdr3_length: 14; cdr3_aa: CASSLQTGTYGYTF
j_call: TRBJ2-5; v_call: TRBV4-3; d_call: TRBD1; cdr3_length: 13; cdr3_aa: CASSLHRGETQYF
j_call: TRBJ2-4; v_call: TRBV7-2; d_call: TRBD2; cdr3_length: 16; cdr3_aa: CASSFNSGGSKNIQYF
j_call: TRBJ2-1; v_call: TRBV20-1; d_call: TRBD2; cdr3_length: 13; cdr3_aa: CSPSGRSDNEQFF
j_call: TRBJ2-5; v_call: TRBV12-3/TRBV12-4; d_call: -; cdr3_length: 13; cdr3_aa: CASSLKGSETQYF
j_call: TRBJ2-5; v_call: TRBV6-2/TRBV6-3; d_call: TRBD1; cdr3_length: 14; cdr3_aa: CAARRGHVQETQYF
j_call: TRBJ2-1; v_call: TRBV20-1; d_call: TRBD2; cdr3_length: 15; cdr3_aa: CSVFSGGRAGDEQFF
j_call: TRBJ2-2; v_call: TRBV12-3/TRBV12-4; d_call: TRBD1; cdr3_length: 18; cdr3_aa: CASSPRTGGGSVAGELFF
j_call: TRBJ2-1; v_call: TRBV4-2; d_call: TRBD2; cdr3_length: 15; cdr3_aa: CASSQWTSGSDEQFF
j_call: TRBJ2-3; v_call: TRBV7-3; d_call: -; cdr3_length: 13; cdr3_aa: CASGSPSTDTQYF
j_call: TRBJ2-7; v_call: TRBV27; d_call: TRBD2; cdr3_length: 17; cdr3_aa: CASSPGLAGGRGYEQYF
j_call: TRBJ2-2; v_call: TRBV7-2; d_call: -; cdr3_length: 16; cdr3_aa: CASSSTHSGNTGELFF
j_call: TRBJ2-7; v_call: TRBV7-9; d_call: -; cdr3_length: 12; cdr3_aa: CASSSRIYEQYF
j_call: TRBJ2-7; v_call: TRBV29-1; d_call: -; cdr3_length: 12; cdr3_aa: CSVEGRLDEQYF
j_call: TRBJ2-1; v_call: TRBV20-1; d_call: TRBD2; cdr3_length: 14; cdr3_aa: CSDMASGRGNEQFF
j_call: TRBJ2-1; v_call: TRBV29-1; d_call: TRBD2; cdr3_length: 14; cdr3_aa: CSVVAGGPGNEQFF
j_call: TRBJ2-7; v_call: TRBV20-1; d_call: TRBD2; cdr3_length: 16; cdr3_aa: CSAGTGGTSGAYEQYF
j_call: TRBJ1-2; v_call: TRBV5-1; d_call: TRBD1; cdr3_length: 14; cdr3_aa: CASSGEGQPYGYTF
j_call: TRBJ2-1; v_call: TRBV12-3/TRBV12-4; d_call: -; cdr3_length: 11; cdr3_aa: CASFLYREQFF
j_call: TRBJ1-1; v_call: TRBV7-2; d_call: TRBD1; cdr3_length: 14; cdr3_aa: CASSSQGANTEAFF
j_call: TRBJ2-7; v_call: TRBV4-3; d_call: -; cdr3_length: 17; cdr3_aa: CASSQEVAGAQYYEQYF
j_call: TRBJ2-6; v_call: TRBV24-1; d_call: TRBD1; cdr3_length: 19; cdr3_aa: CATSDHGTGYPPGANVLTF
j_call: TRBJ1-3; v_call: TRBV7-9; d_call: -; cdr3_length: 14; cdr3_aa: CASSLSTGGNTIYF
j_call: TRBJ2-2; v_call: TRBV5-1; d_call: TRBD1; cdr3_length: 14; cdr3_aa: CASSRQGITGELFF
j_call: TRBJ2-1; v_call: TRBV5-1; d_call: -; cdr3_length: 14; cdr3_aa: CASSLASTYNEQFF
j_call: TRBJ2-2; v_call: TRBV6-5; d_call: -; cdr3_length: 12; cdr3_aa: CASSPRAGELFF
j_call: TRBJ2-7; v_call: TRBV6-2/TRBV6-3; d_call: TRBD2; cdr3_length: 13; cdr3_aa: CATVTSGHYEQYF
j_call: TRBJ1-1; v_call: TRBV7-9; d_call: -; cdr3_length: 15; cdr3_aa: CASSATWGELTEAFF
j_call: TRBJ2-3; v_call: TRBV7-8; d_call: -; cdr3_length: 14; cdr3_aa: CASSLFRVSDTQYF
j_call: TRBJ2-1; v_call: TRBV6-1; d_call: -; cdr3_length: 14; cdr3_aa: CASILAGANNEQFF
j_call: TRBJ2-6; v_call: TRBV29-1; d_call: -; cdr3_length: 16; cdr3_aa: CSVEGGRHSGANVLTF
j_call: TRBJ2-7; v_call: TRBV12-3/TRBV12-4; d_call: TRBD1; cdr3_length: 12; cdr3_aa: CASSLGWDRDHF
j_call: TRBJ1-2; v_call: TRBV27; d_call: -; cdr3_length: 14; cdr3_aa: CASSLLQGTYGYTF
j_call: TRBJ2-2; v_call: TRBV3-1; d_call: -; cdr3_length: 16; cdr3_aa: CASSQDGNPRTGELFF
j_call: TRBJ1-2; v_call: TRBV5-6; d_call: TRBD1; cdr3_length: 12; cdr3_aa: CASRNRGGGYTF
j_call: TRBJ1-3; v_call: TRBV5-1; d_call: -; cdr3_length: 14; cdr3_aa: CASRDGGSGNTIYF
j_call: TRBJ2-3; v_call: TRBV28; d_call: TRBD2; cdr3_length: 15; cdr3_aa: CASSFLAGVSDTQYF
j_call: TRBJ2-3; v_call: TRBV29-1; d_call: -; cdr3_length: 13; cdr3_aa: CSVFNRATDTQYF
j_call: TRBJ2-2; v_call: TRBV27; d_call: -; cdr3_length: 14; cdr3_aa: CASNYRGLTGELFF
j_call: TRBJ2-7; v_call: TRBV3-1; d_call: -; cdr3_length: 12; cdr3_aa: CASSQVPYEQYF
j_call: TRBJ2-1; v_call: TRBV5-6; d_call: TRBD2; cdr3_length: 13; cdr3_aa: CASSLERGNEQFF
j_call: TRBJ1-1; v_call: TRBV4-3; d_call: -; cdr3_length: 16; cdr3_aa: CASSQALTPYNPEAFF
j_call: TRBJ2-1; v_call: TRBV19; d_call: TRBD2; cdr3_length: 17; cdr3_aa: CASSDQRTSGPTTKQFF
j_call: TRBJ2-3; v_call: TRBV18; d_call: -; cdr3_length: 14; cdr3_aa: CASFGGSSTDTQYF
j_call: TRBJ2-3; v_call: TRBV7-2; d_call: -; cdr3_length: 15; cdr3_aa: CASSLNPGTSDTQYF
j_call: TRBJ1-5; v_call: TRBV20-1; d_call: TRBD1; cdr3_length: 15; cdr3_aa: CSATTSTGGNQPQHF
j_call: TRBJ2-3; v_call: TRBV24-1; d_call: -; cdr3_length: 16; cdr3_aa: CATSDLTASMTDTQYF
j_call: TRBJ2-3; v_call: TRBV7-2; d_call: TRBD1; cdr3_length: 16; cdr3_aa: CASSLQGQGGTDTQYF